The entry below gives a single TCR beta chain sequence along with its context. The antigen remains unidentified. The data derive from a study of CD8+ T cells in alopecia areata. Across the study: Tofacitinib therapy took 6 to 18 months; 6 months off drug came after. The investigators scored severity in treated patients by the percentage of affected scalp area.

Whole-study findings and limits: Treatment with tofacitinib significantly lowered scalp clonality and reduced expanded CD8+ clones among the top 100.

Described treatment: oral pan-JAK inhibitor, 5-10 mg twice daily. The investigators collected lesional scalp punch biopsies and peripheral blood from alopecia areata patients. cDNA reverse transcribed from extracted RNA served as the sequencing template. Method: immunoSEQ multiplex PCR; TCRdb's copy keeps in-frame clones and lacks some. The profile shows 90,000 to 120,000 clones, around 83% of them singletons. Germline V CDR1 and CDR2: ENHRY, SYGVKD. There are 15 residues in the CDR3. The V end lost 6 bases, the J end lost 5 bases, and 16 bases lay between the germline ends. This specimen was CD8+ T cells sorted from blood, taken at week 24, from a patient treated with tofacitinib. The TCR sequence derives from a human donor with alopecia areata. The chain links TRBV10-3 to TRBJ2-2; D is tentatively TRBD1 or TRBD2 (5 bases each). The CDR3 loop reads CAIRTGPTETGELFF. CDR3 bases: TGTGCCATCAGGACGGGGCCCACTGAAACCGGGGAGCTGTTTTTT.